The 20 T cell receptor beta chains presented below share a single source sample, sequenced in a study of blood T cells in healthy people across ages. A sample-barcoded 5' primer and a J-beta primer mix were used in a second PCR of about 6 to 11 cycles. TCRdb ran MiXCR on the 5' RACE reads and lists one entry per CDR3 protein. The data contain some 640,000 distinct CDR3 sequences, approximately 30% of them singletons. Sequencing input: blood. Source of these receptors: a woman older than 75 in good health.

This clonotype was detected ten times or more. The chain carries TRBV29-1 and TRBJ2-1; D assignment may be TRBD1 or TRBD2 (5 bases each). Germline loops: CDR1 SQVTM, CDR2 ANQGSEA. The V end lost 6 bases, the J end lost 8 bases, and 23 bases lay between the germline ends. The CDR3 is 15 residues long. CDR3: CSVFAPGRSIDEQFF. CDR3 nucleotide sequence: TGCAGCGTGTTTGCACCGGGACGGTCAATCGATGAGCAGTTCTTC.

The rearrangement uses TRBV10-3 and TRBJ1-1; 10 bases map to TRBD1. There are 15 residues in the CDR3. With 8 bases clipped from V and 0 bases from J, the junction kept 6 bases outside the gene matches. Germline CDR1 ENHRY, CDR2 SYGVKD. CDR3 DNA: TGTGCCATCCGAGGGGACAGGGGAATGAACACTGAAGCTTTCTTT. This sequence encodes CAIRGDRGMNTEAFF.

In its sample, this clonotype was seen many times. The chain joins TRBV30 to TRBJ2-6; D is undetermined. V dropped 5 bases and J dropped 3 bases, with 8 bases sitting between them. Per the germline V gene, CDR1 is GTSNPN and CDR2 is SVGIG (reference sequence). This CDR3 comprises 13 residues. The CDR3 reads CAWLPIGANVLTF. The CDR3 DNA reads TGTGCCTGGCTCCCTATTGGGGCCAACGTCCTGACTTTC.

Worth noting for this clonotype: Being one base from a much bigger clone, this may be a read error. The V gene is TRBV7-2, the J gene TRBJ2-7; 7 bases line up with TRBD1. The CDR3 runs 14 residues. J was trimmed by 6 bases and V by 3 bases; bases with no gene match: 8. Germline values: CDR1 SGHTA, CDR2 FQGNSA. The CDR3 reads CASSFRGSPCEQYF. For the CDR3, the DNA is TGTGCCAGCAGCTTCAGGGGGTCCCCCTGCGAGCAGTACTTC.

This clonotype was detected many times. The chain uses TRBV20-1 and TRBJ2-1; the match to TRBD1 covers 8 bases. V was clipped by 5 bases and J by 0 bases; unmatched bases: 9. Germline V gene lookup returns CDR1 DFQATT and CDR2 SNEGSKA (reference sequence). The CDR3 covers 16 residues. The CDR3 sequence is CSALPGQVSSYNEQFF. The DNA of the CDR3 is TGCAGTGCTCTCCCGGGACAGGTTAGCTCCTACAATGAGCAGTTCTTC.

This clonotype was recorded a few times. This chain connects TRBV28 to TRBJ2-5; TRBD2 matches at 7 bases. The CDR3 is 20 amino acids. Germline V gene sequence: CDR1 MDHEN, CDR2 SYDVKM. J gave up 9 bases and V 1 base, and 26 bases lay outside the gene matches. CDR3 protein: CASSLFPPSKAGTIQEAQYF. CDR3 bases: TGTGCCAGCAGTTTATTTCCCCCCTCCAAAGCCGGGACTATACAGGAGGCCCAGTACTTC. Complete variable domain (other parts from reference TRBV28 and TRBJ2-5): DVKVTQSSRYLVKRTGEKVFLECVQDMDHENMFWYRQDPGLGLRLIYFSYDVKMKEKGDIPEGYSVSREKKERFSLILESASTNQTSMYLCASSLFPPSKAGTIQEAQYFGPGTRLLVL.

Remarks on this clonotype: Since a much larger clone is just one base distant, this may be a read error. The chain couples TRBV6-2 or TRBV6-3 to TRBJ2-3; the D call may be TRBD1 or TRBD2 (5 bases each). Germline loops: CDR1 MNHEY, CDR2 SVGEGT. This CDR3 comprises 14 residues. The CDR3 reads CASSPISRGDTRYF. The CDR3, as DNA: TGTGCCAGCAGTCCCATTTCGAGGGGAGATACGCGGTATTTT.

This chain joins TRBV6-2 or TRBV6-3 and TRBJ2-7; TRBD1 matches 8 bases. V was pared by 5 bases and J by 2 bases, with 8 bases of the junction left unmatched. This CDR3 has 15 amino acids. Per germline, CDR1 MNHEY and CDR2 SVGEGT. The CDR3 sequence: CASSQIQGATYEQYF. CDR3 in DNA: TGTGCCAGCAGTCAGATTCAGGGGGCGACCTACGAGCAGTACTTC.

This clonotype was detected ten times or more. The rearrangement links TRBV6-1 to TRBJ2-1; 8 bases are shared with TRBD2. There are 15 residues in the CDR3. J gave up 8 bases and V 2 bases, and 8 bases lay outside the gene matches. CDR1 and CDR2 from the germline V gene are MNHNS and SASEGT. The DNA of the CDR3 is TGTGCCAGCAGTGAAACCTTAGCGGGGAGCGATGAGCAGTTCTTC. Translating it yields CASSETLAGSDEQFF.

The V and J genes are TRBV6-4 and TRBJ1-6, with D possibly TRBD1 on 6 matching bases. The CDR3 contains 15 residues. Germline CDR1 MRHNA, CDR2 SNTAGT. The V and J ends lost 3 bases and 7 bases respectively, with 13 bases between them. The DNA for the CDR3 is TGTGCCAGCAGTGAATTGGGGGCGGAAAATTCACCCCTCCACTTT. This sequence encodes CASSELGAENSPLHF.

This clonotype was observed many times. The chain is built from TRBV5-1 and TRBJ2-5; D is ambiguous. The germline gives CDR1 SGHRS, CDR2 YFSETQ. V was shortened by 0 bases and J by 7 bases, with 22 bases between the two germline ends. CDR3 length equals 17 residues. CDR3 in amino acids: CASSLDPGTRKRSTQYF. DNA for the CDR3: TGCGCCAGCAGCTTGGATCCGGGCACACGCAAGAGATCGACCCAGTACTTC.

This clonotype was observed at least ten times. The chain employs TRBV28 and TRBJ2-7; no firm D call. Per germline, CDR1 MDHEN and CDR2 SYDVKM. V lost 7 bases, J lost 2 bases, and 6 bases lay in between. This CDR3 spans 11 amino acids. In DNA, the CDR3 is TGTGCCAGCATAGGAGCCTACGAGCAGTACTTC. This encodes CASIGAYEQYF.

Ten or more counts support this clonotype. This chain connects TRBV27 to TRBJ1-6; the match to TRBD1 covers 12 bases. This CDR3 has 22 amino acids. In germline, CDR1 is MNHEY, CDR2 SMNVEV (reference sequence). The J segment lost 0 bases and the V segment lost 5 bases, leaving 17 bases of the junction unmatched. The CDR3 reads CASSKTGTGGVGESSYNSPLHF. DNA for the CDR3: TGTGCCAGCAGTAAGACCGGGACAGGGGGCGTCGGGGAAAGCTCCTATAATTCACCCCTCCACTTT.

At least ten counts were recorded for this clonotype. This chain joins TRBV6-5 and TRBJ2-1, with a tentative D call TRBD2 (5 bases). The V end lost 5 bases, the J end lost 10 bases, and 9 bases lay between the germline ends. Germline V gene data show CDR1 as MNHEY and CDR2 as SVGAGI. The CDR3 has 11 amino acids. CDR3 coding DNA: TGTGCCAGCAGTCGCCCGGGGGAGCAGTTCTTC. Protein sequence: CASSRPGEQFF.

The chain recombines TRBV7-3 with TRBJ1-2; a possible D gene is TRBD1 (5 bases). The CDR3 runs to 20 residues. Trimming took off 2 bases at V and 6 bases at J, with 31 bases between the two ends. Germline CDR1 reads SGHTA; CDR2 reads FQGTGA. The chain's CDR3 is CASSLGGFRPDMAWGNGYTF. The DNA of the CDR3 is TGTGCCAGCAGCTTAGGGGGATTCAGGCCCGATATGGCTTGGGGAAATGGCTACACCTTC.

Remarks on this clonotype: A read error may explain this, as a much larger clone is one base away. The J gene is TRBJ2-1, the V gene TRBV4-3, with D unclear. Per the germline V gene, CDR1 is LGHNA and CDR2 is YSLEER. The CDR3 is made up of 14 amino acids. CDR3 amino acids: CASGQVVSYNEQFF. The CDR3, as DNA: TGCGCCAGCGGCCAAGTGGTCAGCTACAATGAGCAGTTCTTC.

This clonotype was seen only a few times. This chain's CDR3 is CASSLDQGSHEQYF. The CDR3 coding sequence is TGTGCCAGCAGCTTAGACCAAGGCAGCCACGAGCAGTACTTC. J is TRBJ2-7 and V is TRBV11-1; D ambiguous. The CDR3 extends over 14 amino acids. V lost 1 base and J lost 5, with 12 bases in between. The germline V gene has CDR1 SGHAT and CDR2 FQDESV (reference sequence).

This clonotype was detected ten times or more. CDR3 sequence reads: CASSLQRGGHNEQFF. The CDR3 DNA is TGTGCCAGCAGCTTACAGCGGGGGGGCCATAATGAGCAGTTCTTC. The chain is built from TRBV7-9 and TRBJ2-1; 10 bases are a match to TRBD2. Germline lookup yields CDR1 SEHNR and CDR2 FQNEAQ (reference sequence). This CDR3 region has 15 residues. The trim removed 2 bases at V and 7 bases at J, leaving 5 bases unmatched.

The table lists this clonotype with many counts. The chain's CDR3 is CASSVGLAARPPTDTQYF. For the CDR3, the DNA is TGTGCCAGCAGCGTGGGACTAGCGGCAAGACCCCCCACAGATACGCAGTATTTT. The J gene is TRBJ2-3, the V gene TRBV9; 11 positions agree with TRBD2. Germline V gene lookup returns CDR1 SGDLS and CDR2 YYNGEE. Trimming removed 2 bases from V and 2 bases from J; junction bases left unmatched: 10. This CDR3 is 18 amino acids long. The full variable domain, completed using reference TRBV9 and TRBJ2-3, is DSGVTQTPKHLITATGQRVTLRCSPRSGDLSVYWYQQSLDQGLQFLIQYYNGEERAKGNILERFSAQQFPDLHSELNLSSLELGDSALYFCASSVGLAARPPTDTQYFGPGTRLTVL.

Points on this clonotype: This sequence may be a read error, since a much larger clone differs from it by one base. The gene calls are TRBV3-1 and TRBJ1-1; D gene uncertain. Germline V gene lookup returns CDR1 LGHDT and CDR2 YNNKEL (reference sequence). The CDR3 covers 12 residues. The CDR3 sequence: CASNQIGTEAFF. In DNA, the CDR3 is TGTGCCAGCAACCAAATCGGTACTGAAGCTTTCTTT.